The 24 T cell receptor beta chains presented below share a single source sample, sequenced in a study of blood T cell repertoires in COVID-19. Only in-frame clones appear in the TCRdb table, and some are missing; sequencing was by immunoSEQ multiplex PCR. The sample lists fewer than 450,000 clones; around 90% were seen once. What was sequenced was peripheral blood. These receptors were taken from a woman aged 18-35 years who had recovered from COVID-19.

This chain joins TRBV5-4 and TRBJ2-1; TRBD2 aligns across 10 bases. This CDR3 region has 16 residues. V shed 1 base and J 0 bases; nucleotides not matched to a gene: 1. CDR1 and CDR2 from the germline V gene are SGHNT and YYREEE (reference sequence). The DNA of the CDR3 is TGTGCCAGCAGCTTGTCTAGCGGGAGCTCCTACAATGAGCAGTTCTTC. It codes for CASSLSSGSSYNEQFF.

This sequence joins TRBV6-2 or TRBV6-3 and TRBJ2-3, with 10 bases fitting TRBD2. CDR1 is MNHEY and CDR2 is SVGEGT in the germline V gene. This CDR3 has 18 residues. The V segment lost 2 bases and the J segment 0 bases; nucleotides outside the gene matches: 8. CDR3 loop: CASSYPSGRLYSTDTQYF. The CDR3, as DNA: TGTGCCAGCAGTTACCCTAGCGGGAGACTCTATAGCACAGATACGCAGTATTTT.

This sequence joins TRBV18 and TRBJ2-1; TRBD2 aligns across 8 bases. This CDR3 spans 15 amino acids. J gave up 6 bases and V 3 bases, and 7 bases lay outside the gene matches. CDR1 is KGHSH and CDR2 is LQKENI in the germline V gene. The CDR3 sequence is CASSPWREVSNEQFF. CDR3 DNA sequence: TGTGCCAGCTCACCGTGGCGGGAGGTTAGCAATGAGCAGTTCTTC.

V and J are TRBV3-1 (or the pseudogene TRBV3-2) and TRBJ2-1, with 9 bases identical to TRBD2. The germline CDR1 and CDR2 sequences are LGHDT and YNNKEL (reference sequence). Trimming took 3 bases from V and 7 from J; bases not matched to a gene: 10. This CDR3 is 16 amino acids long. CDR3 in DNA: TGTGCCAGCAGCCACCTTAGCGGGAGCGGGAGAAATGAGCAGTTCTTC. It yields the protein CASSHLSGSGRNEQFF.

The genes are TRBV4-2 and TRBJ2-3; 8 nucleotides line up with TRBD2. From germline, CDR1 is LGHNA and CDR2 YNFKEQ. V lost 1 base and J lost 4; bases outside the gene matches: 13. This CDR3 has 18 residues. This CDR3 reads CASSQVGSGTRGPDTQYF. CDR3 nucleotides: TGTGCCAGCAGCCAAGTGGGGTCCGGGACTAGGGGCCCAGATACGCAGTATTTT.

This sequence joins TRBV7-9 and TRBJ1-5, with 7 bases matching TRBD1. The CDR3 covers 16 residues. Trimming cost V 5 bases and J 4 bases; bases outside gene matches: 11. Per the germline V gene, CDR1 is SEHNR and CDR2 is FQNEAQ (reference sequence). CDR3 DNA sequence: TGTGCCAGCAGCGACACAGGAGGGGGCCCAAATCAGCCCCAGCATTTT. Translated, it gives CASSDTGGGPNQPQHF.

DNA for the CDR3: TGCAGTGCTAGTCAGCGGGAGGGCTTTTTAGATACGCAGTATTTT. Translated: CSASQREGFLDTQYF. The V and J genes are TRBV20-1 and TRBJ2-3, with 10 bases that match TRBD2. The CDR3 length is 15 residues. CDR1 and CDR2 (germline): DFQATT, SNEGSKA (reference sequence). The junction had 8 bases not matched to a gene; V was cut back by 3 bases and J by 5 bases.

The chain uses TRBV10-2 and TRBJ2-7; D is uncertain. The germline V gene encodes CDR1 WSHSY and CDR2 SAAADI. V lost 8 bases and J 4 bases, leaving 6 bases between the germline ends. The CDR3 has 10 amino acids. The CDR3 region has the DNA TGCGCCAGCGGCCTTTACGAGCAGTACGTC. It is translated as CASGLYEQYV.

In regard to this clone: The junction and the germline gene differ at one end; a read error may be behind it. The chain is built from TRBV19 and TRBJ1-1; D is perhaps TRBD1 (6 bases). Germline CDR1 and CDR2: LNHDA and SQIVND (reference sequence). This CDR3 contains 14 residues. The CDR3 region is CASSLRGATTETFF. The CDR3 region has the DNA TGTGCCAGTAGCCTCAGGGGAGCTACGACTGAAACTTTCTTT.

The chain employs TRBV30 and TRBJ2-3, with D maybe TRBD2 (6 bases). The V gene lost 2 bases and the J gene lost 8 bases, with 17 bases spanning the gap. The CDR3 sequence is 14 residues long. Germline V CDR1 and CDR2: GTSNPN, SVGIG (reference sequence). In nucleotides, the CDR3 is TGTGCCTGGAGTTTTGCCGGGGGTCTAGGTACGCAGTATTTT. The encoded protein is CAWSFAGGLGTQYF.

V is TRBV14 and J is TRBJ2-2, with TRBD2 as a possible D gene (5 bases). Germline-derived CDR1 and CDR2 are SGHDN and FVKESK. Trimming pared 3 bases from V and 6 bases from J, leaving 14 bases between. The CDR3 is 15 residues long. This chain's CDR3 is CASSQWTPRAGELFF. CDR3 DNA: TGTGCCAGCAGCCAGTGGACGCCGCGGGCCGGGGAGCTGTTTTTT.

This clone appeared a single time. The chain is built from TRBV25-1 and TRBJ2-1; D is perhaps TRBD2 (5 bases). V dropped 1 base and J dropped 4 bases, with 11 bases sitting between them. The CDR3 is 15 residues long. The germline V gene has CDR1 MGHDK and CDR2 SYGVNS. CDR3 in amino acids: CASSESVWRYNEQFF. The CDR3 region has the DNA TGTGCCAGCAGTGAATCGGTTTGGAGGTACAATGAGCAGTTCTTC.

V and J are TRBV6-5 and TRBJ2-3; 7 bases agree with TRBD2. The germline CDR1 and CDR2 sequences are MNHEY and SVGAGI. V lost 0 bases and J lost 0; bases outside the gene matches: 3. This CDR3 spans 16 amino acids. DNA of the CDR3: TGTGCCAGCAGTTACTCGCTAGCGGCTAGCACAGATACGCAGTATTTT. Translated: CASSYSLAASTDTQYF.

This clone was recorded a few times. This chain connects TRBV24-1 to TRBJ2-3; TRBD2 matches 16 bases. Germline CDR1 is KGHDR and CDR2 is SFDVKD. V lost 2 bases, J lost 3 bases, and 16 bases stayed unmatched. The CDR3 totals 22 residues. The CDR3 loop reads CATSDSVGFGTSGRGGTDTQYF. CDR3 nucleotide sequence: TGTGCCACCAGTGATTCGGTGGGATTCGGGACTAGCGGGAGGGGGGGGACAGATACGCAGTATTTT.

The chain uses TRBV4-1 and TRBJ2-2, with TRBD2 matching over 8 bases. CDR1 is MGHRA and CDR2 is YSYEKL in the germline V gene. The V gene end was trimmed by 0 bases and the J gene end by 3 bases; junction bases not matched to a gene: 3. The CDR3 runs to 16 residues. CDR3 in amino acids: CASSQDSGGYTGELFF. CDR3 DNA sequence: TGCGCCAGCAGCCAAGATTCGGGGGGGTACACCGGGGAGCTGTTTTTT.

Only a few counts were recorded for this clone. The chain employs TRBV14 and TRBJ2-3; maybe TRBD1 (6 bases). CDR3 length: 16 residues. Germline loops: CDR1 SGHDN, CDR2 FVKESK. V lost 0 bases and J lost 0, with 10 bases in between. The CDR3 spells CASSQELGASTDTQYF. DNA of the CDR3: TGTGCCAGCAGCCAAGAGTTGGGGGCGAGCACAGATACGCAGTATTTT.

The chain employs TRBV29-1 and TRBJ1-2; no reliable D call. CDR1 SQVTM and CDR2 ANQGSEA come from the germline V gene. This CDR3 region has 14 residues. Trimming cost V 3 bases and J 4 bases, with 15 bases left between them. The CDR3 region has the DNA TGCAGCGTTGATTCCGGTTTTCATTCCTATGGCTACACCTTC. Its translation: CSVDSGFHSYGYTF.

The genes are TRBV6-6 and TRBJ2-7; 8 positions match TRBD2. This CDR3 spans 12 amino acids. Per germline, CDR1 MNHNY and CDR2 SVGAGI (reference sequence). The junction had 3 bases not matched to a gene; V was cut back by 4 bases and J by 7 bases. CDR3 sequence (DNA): TGTGCCAGCAGTTCCGGGGGGGGAGAGCAGTACGTC. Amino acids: CASSSGGGEQYV.

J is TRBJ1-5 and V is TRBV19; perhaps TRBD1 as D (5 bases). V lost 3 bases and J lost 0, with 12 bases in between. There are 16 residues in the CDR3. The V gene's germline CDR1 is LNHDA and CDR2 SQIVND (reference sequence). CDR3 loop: CASSILSRDSNQPQHF. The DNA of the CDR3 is TGTGCCAGTAGTATTCTATCCAGGGATAGCAATCAGCCCCAGCATTTT. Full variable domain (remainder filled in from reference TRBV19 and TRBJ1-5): DGGITQSPKYLFRKEGQNVTLSCEQNLNHDAMYWYRQDPGQGLRLIYYSQIVNDFQKGDIAEGYSVSREKKESFPLTVTSAQKNPTAFYLCASSILSRDSNQPQHFGDGTRLSIL.

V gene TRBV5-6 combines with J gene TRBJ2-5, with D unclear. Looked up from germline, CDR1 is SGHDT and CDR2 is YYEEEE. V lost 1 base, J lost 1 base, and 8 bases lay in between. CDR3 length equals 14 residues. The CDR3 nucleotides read TGTGCCAGCAGCTTGCCGAGTGCCCAAGAGACCCAGTACTTC. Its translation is CASSLPSAQETQYF.

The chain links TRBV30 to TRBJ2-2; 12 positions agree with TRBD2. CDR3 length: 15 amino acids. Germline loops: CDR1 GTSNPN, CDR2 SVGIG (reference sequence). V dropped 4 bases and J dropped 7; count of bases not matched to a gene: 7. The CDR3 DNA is TGTGCCTGGACTAGGACTAGCGGGAAGGTCGGGGAGCTGTTTTTT. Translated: CAWTRTSGKVGELFF.

CDR3 nucleotides: TGTGCCAGCACCACGGGTAGCGGGGGTTACAATGAGCAGTTCTTC. As protein: CASTTGSGGYNEQFF. The rearrangement joins TRBV6-5 to TRBJ2-1; 9 nucleotides align to TRBD2. The CDR3 has 15 residues. With 7 bases clipped from V and 4 bases from J, the junction kept 8 bases outside the gene matches. Germline lookup yields CDR1 MNHEY and CDR2 SVGAGI.

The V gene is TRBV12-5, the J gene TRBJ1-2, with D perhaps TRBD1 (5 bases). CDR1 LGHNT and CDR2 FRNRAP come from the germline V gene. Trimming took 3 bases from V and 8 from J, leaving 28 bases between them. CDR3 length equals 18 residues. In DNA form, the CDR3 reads TGTGCTAGTGGTTTCCCGGGAACAACTGACCGGGGGATTGGAGGCTACACCTTC. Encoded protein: CASGFPGTTDRGIGGYTF.

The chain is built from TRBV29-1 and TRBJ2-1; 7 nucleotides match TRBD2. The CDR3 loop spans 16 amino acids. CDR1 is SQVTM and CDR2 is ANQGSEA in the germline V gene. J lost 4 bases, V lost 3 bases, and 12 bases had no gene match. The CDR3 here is CSVDGRGPGLYNEQFF. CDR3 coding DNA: TGCAGCGTTGATGGAAGAGGACCGGGACTATACAATGAGCAGTTCTTC.